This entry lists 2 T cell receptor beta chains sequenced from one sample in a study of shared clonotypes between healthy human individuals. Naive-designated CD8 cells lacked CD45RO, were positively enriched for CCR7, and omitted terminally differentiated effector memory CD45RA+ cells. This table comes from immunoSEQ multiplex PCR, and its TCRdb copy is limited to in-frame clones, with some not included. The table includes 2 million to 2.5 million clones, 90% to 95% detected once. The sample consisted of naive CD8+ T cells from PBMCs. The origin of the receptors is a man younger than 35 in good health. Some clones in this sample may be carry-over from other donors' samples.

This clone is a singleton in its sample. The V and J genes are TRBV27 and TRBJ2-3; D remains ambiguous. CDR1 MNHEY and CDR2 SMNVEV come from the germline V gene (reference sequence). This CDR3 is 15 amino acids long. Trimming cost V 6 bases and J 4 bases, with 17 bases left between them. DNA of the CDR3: TGTGCCAGCAGCTTAATACCAAACTCCGCAGATACGCAGTATTTT. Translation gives CASSLIPNSADTQYF.

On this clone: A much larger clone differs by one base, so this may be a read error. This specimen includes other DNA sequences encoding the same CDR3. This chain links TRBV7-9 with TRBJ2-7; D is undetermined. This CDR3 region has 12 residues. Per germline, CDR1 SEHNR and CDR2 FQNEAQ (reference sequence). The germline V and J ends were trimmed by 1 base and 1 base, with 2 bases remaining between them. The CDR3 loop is CASSLESYEQYF. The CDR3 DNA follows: TGTGCCAGCAGCTTAGAGTCCTACGAGCAGTACTTC.